This T cell receptor beta chain emerged from a study of T-cell memory formation after mild COVID-19. Background on the study: TCR clustering was largely donor specific. General observations from the study: CD4+ contracting clones lay mainly in CM and EM, CD8+ ones in EMRA. Pre-infection memory held some responding clones, suggesting pre-existing cross-reactive T cells responded.

This clonotype was recorded many times. Antigen specificity is unknown. Unmatched junction bases numbered 9, after V lost 6 bases and J lost 4 bases. There are 14 residues in the CDR3. MiXCR, run by TCRdb on the 5' RACE reads, gives a single entry per CDR3 protein. The sample consists of approximately 150,000 distinct CDR3 sequences, 6% to 6.5% of them appearing once. The TCR was taken from an adult woman who had mild COVID-19 (a few samples of this study predate the infection). Cell type and time point are not known. The gene calls are TRBV12-3 or TRBV12-4 and TRBJ2-7; TRBD1 matches 7 bases. The sample comprised PBMCs or a T cell subset sorted from them (not recorded which). CDR3 region: CASSPPGQLYEQYF. The CDR3 region has the DNA TGTGCCAGCAGCCCCCCGGGACAGTTATACGAGCAGTACTTC.